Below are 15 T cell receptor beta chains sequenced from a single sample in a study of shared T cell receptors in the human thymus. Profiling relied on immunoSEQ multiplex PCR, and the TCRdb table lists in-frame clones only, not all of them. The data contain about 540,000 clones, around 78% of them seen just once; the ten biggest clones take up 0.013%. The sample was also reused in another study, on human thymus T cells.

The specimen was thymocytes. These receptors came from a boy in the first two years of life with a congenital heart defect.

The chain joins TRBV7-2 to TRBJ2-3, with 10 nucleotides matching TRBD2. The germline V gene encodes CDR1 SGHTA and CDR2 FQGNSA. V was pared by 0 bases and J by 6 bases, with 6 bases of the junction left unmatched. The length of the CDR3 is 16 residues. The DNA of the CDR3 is TGTGCCAGCAGCTTAGCCCGGAGCGGGAGGGTTGATACGCAGTATTTT. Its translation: CASSLARSGRVDTQYF. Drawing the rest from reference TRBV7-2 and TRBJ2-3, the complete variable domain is GAGVSQSPSNKVTEKGKDVELRCDPISGHTALYWYRQSLGQGLEFLIYFQGNSAPDKSGLPSDRFSAERTGGSVSTLTIQRTQQEDSAVYLCASSLARSGRVDTQYFGPGTRLTVL.

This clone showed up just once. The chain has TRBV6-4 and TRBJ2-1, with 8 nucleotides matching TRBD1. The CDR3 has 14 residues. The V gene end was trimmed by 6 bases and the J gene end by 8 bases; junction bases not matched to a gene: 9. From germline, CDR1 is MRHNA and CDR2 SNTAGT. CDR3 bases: TGTGCCAGCAGGAGCCCAGGGGGCAGGGATGAGCAGTTCTTC. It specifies CASRSPGGRDEQFF.

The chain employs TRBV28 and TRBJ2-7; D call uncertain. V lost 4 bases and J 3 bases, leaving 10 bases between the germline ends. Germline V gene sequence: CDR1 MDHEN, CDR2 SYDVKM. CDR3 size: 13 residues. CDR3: CASSSLILYEQYF. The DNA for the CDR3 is TGTGCCAGCAGTTCCCTTATTCTCTACGAGCAGTACTTC.

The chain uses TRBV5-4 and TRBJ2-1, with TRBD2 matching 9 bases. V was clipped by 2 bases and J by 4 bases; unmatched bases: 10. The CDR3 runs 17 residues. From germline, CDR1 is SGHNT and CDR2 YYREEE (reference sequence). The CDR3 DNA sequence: TGTGCCAGCAGCTTAGGACAAGCGGGAGGACCTTACAATGAGCAGTTCTTC. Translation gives CASSLGQAGGPYNEQFF.

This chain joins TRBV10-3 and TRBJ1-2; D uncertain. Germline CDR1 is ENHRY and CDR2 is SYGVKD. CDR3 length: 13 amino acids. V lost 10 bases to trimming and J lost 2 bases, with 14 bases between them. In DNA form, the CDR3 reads TGTGCCACGGTATACGGAGGGAACTATGGCTACACCTTC. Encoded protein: CATVYGGNYGYTF.

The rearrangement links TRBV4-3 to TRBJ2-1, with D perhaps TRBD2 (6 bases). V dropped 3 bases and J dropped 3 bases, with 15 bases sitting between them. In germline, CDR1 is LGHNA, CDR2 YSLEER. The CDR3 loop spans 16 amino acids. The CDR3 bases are TGCGCCAGCAGCCAGGGTTCGGGGGAGTACTACAATGAGCAGTTCTTC. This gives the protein CASSQGSGEYYNEQFF.

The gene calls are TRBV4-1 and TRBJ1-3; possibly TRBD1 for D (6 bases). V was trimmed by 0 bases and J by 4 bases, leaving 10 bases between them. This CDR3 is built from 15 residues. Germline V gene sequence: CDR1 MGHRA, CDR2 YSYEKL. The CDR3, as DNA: TGCGCCAGCAGCCAAGACGGGACAAGGGGAAACACCATATATTTT. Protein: CASSQDGTRGNTIYF.

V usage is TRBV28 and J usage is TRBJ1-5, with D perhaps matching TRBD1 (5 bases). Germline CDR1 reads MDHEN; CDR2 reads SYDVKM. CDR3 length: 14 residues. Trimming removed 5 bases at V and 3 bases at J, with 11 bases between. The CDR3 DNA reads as TGTGCCAGCAGTCCGACAGCCATCAATCAGCCCCAGCATTTT. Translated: CASSPTAINQPQHF.

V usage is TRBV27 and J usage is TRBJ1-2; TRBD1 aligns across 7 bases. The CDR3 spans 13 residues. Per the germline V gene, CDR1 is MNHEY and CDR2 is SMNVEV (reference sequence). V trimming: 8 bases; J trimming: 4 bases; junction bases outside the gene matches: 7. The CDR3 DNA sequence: TGTGCCAGCGGCAGTGACAGGGCCTATGGCTACACCTTC. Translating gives CASGSDRAYGYTF.

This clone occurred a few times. CDR3 bases: TGTGCCAGCAGCCCACCGCGTCGTGGAAACACCATATATTTT. Amino acids: CASSPPRRGNTIYF. The chain combines TRBV14 with TRBJ1-3; no clear D. The CDR3 runs 14 residues. V lost 4 bases and J 3 bases, leaving 10 bases between the germline ends. Germline V lookup: CDR1 SGHDN, CDR2 FVKESK.

CDR3 in amino acids: CASSWGREFNEQFF. The CDR3 nucleotides are TGTGCCAGCAGCTGGGGGAGGGAATTTAATGAGCAGTTCTTC. This chain links TRBV7-9 with TRBJ2-1; 7 nucleotides align to TRBD2. The CDR3 covers 14 residues. CDR1 and CDR2 (germline): SEHNR, FQNEAQ (reference sequence). V trimming: 4 bases; J trimming: 7 bases; junction bases outside the gene matches: 7.

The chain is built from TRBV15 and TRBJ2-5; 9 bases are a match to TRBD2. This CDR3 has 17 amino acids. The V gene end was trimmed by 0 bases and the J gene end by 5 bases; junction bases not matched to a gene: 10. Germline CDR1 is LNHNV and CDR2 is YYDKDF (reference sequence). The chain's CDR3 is CATSRDVGSGSIETQYF. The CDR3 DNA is TGTGCCACCAGCAGAGATGTGGGTAGCGGGAGTATCGAGACCCAGTACTTC. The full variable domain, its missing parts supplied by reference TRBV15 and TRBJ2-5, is DAMVIQNPRYQVTQFGKPVTLSCSQTLNHNVMYWYQQKSSQAPKLLFHYYDKDFNNEADTPDNFQSRRPNTSFCFLDIRSPGLGDTAMYLCATSRDVGSGSIETQYFGPGTRLLVL.

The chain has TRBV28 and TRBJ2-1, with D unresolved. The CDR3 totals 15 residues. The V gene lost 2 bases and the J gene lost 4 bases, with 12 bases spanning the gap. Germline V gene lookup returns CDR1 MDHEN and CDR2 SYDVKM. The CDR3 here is CASSLEAASYNEQFF. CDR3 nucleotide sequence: TGTGCCAGCAGTTTAGAGGCAGCTTCTTACAATGAGCAGTTCTTC.

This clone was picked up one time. CDR3 loop: CASSLDLNSFYGYTF. The CDR3 DNA sequence: TGCGCCAGCAGCTTGGATTTAAACAGTTTCTATGGCTACACCTTC. This sequence joins TRBV5-1 and TRBJ1-2; D not resolved. Trimming took off 0 bases at V and 4 bases at J, with 13 bases between the two ends. Germline loops: CDR1 SGHRS, CDR2 YFSETQ. The CDR3 contains 15 residues.

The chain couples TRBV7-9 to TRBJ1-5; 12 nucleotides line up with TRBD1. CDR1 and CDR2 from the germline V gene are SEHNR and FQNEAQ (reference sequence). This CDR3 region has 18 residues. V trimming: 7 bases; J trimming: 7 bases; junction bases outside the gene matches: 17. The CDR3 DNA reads TGTGCCAGCAACGACGGCCCGGGACAGGGGGCGAAGGGACAGCCCCAGCATTTT. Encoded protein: CASNDGPGQGAKGQPQHF. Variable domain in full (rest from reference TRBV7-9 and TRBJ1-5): DTGVSQNPRHKITKRGQNVTFRCDPISEHNRLYWYRQTLGQGPEFLTYFQNEAQLEKSRLLSDRFSAERPKGSFSTLEIQRTEQGDSAMYLCASNDGPGQGAKGQPQHFGDGTRLSIL.